Given below is one T cell receptor (beta chain) in context. What antigen it recognizes has not been identified. Base qualities are not at hand, and no much larger clone is one base apart. The data were taken from a study of CD8 T cells in ankylosing spondylitis (dated by TCRdb to 2016 to 2017). About the full investigation: T cell receptor beta repertoires were profiled in healthy donors and ankylosing spondylitis patients so that disease-linked TCR variants could be found. The full study cohort comprised 25 ankylosing spondylitis patients and over a hundred healthy donors. Peripheral blood samples were taken, and synovial fluid was additionally collected from ankylosing spondylitis patients.

On the study overall, not on this receptor specifically: Blood from ankylosing spondylitis patients appeared to be characterized by a TCR beta motif made up of about 8 highly homologous amino acid variants. According to the report, matched synovial fluid samples from ankylosing spondylitis patients were significantly enriched for the disease-linked clones. Some TCR beta motif variants had previously been reported in synovial fluid and blood of reactive arthritis patients, which suggested common disease-initiation mechanisms. A CD8+ phenotype was shown by the disease-linked clones, which were found at relatively low frequencies in peripheral blood.

TCRdb records Illumina HiSeq 2500 as the sequencer. TCR beta libraries were prepared by quantitative 5'-RACE with molecular barcodes. Processing in the source paper ran as follows. A new computational method based on a probabilistic model of VDJ rearrangement was used to identify disease-linked TCR variants. The public reads were run again by TCRdb, first through fastp at Q25 and then through MiXCR, and only productive beta chains were kept. Every CDR3 protein is listed once, alongside the most common genes and DNA of its rows. V and J calls and clone size were set by TCRdb, not the authors. This sample has 250,000 to 400,000 distinct CDR3 sequences in its table, and approximately 10% of those were observed once. The ten most abundant clones make up roughly a tenth of the sample. This TCR came from a female donor with ankylosing spondylitis or in good health (not recorded which). Source material: blood, either unsorted or a sorted T cell fraction (not recorded which).

The CDR3 in this case is CSAPPWAGFEAFF. The DNA sequence is given as TGCAGTGCCCCTCCATGGGCAGGGTTTGAAGCTTTCTTT. The rearrangement combines TRBV20-1 with TRBJ1-1; tentative D gene TRBD1, with 5 bases matching. The CDR3 contains 13 residues, cysteine and phenylalanine counted. Of all the DNA, just the CDR3 is kept, 39 bases in frame from base 1. The trim is 6 bases for V and 7 bases for J, with a gap of 18 bases between the germline ends. The germline V gene encodes CDR1 DFQATT and CDR2 SNEGSKA (reference sequence).